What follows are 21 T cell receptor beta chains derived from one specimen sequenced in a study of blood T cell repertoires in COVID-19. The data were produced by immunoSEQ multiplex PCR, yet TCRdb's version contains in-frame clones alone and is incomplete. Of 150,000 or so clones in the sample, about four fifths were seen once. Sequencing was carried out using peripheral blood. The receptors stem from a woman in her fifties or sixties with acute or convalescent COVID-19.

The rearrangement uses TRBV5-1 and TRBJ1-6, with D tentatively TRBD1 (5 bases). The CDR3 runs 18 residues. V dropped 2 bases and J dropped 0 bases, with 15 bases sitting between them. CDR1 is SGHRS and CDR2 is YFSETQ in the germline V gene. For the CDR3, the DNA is TGCGCCAGCAGCTTTACTAACAGGCAAAGCTCCTATAATTCACCCCTCCACTTT. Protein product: CASSFTNRQSSYNSPLHF.

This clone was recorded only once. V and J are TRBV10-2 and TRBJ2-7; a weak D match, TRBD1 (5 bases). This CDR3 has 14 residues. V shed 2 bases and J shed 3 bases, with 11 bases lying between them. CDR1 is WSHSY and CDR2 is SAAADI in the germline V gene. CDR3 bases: TGCGCCAGCAGTGAGGGCCAGGGAAGCTACGAGCAGTACTTC. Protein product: CASSEGQGSYEQYF.

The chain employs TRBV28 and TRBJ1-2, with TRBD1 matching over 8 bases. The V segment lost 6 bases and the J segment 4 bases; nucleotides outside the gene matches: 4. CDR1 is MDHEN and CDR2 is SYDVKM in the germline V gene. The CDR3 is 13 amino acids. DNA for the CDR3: TGTGCCAGCAGCCGTGGACAGGGCTATGGCTACACCTTC. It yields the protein CASSRGQGYGYTF.

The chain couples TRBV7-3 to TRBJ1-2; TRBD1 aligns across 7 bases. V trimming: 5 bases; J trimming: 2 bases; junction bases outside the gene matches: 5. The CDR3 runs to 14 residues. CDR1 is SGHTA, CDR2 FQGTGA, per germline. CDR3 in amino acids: CASSPGTENYGYTF. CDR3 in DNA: TGTGCCAGCAGCCCCGGGACAGAAAACTATGGCTACACCTTC.

CDR3 in DNA: TGTGCCAGCAGACAGGGGAGCGGCTACACCTTC. Residues: CASRQGSGYTF. This chain joins TRBV6-4 and TRBJ1-2; 7 nucleotides align to TRBD1. The germline gives CDR1 MRHNA, CDR2 SNTAGT. V lost 6 bases, J lost 8 bases, and 3 bases stayed unmatched. The CDR3 covers 11 residues.

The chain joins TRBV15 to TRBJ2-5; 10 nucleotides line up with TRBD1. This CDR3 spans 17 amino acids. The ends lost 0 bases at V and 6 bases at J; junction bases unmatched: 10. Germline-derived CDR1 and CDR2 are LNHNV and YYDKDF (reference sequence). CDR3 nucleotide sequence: TGTGCCACCAGCAGAGACTATGGACAGGGGGGTGGACAGACCCAGTACTTC. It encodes CATSRDYGQGGGQTQYF.

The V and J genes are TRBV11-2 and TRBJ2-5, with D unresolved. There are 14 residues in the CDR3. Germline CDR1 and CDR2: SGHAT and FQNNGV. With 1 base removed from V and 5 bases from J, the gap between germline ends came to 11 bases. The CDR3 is CASSLAAISETQYF. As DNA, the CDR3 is TGTGCCAGCAGCTTAGCCGCTATTTCGGAGACCCAGTACTTC.

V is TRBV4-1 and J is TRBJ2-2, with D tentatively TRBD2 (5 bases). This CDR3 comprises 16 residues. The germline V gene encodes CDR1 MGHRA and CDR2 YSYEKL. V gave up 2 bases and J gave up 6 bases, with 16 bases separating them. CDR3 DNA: TGCGCCAGCAGCCAATCACACGGGGATCTGGCCGGGGAGCTGTTTTTT. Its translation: CASSQSHGDLAGELFF.

CDR3 amino acids: CASHGQGLSYEQYF. The CDR3 DNA sequence: TGTGCCAGTCATGGACAGGGACTTTCCTACGAGCAGTACTTC. This sequence joins TRBV5-6 and TRBJ2-7; 8 bases map to TRBD1. The CDR3 covers 14 residues. Germline V gene sequence: CDR1 SGHDT, CDR2 YYEEEE. Trimming took 8 bases from V and 1 from J; bases not matched to a gene: 8.

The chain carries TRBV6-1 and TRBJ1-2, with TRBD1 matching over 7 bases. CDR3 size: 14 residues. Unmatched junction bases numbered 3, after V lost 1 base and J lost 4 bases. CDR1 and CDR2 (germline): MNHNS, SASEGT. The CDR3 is CASSEGGQPYGYTF. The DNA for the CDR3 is TGTGCCAGCAGTGAAGGGGGACAGCCCTATGGCTACACCTTC.

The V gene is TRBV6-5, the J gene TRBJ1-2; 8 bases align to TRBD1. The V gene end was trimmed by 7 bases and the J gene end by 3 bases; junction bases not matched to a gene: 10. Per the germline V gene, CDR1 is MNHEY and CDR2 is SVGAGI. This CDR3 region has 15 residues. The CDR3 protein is CASTLQGEGYYGYTF. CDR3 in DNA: TGTGCCAGCACCCTACAGGGGGAAGGGTACTATGGCTACACCTTC.

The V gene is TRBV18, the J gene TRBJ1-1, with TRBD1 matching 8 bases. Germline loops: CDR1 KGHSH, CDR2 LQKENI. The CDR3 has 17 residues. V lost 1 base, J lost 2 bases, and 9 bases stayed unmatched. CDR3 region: CASSPLPGQGGNTEAFF. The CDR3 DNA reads TGTGCCAGCTCACCACTTCCCGGACAGGGAGGCAACACTGAAGCTTTCTTT.

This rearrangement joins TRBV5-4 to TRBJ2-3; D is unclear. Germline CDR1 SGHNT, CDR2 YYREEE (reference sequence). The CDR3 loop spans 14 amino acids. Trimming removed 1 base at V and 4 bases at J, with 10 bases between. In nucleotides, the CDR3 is TGTGCCAGCAGCTTGCCGCAGGTCCCAGATACGCAGTATTTT. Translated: CASSLPQVPDTQYF.

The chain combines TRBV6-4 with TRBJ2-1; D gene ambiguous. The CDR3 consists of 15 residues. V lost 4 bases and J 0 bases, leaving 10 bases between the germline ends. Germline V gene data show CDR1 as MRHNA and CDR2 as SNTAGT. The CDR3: CASSAREDSYNEQFF. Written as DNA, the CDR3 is TGTGCCAGCAGTGCAAGAGAGGACTCCTACAATGAGCAGTTCTTC.

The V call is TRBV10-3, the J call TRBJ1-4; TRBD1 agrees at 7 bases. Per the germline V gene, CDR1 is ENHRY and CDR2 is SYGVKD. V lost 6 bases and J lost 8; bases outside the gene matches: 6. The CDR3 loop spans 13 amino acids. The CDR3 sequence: CAIRGTVEEKLFF. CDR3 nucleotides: TGTGCCATCAGGGGGACAGTTGAAGAAAAACTGTTTTTT.

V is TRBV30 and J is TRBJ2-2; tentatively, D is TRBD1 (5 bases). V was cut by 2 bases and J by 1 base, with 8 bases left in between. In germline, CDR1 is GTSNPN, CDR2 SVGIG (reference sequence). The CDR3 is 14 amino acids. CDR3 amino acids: CAWSRQGNTGELFF. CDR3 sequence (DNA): TGTGCCTGGAGTAGGCAGGGGAACACCGGGGAGCTGTTTTTT.

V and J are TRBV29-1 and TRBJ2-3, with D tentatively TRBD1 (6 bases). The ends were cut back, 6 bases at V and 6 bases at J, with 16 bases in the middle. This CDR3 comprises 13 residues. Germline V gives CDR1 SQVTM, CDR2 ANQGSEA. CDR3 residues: CSVATGKWDTQYF. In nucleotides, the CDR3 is TGCAGCGTCGCTACAGGGAAATGGGATACGCAGTATTTT.

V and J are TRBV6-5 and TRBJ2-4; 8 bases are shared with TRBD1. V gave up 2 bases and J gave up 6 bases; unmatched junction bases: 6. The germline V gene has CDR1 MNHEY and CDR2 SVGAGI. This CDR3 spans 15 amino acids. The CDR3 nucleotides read TGTGCCAGCAGTTACCACCGACAGGGGACAAACATTCAGTACTTC. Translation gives CASSYHRQGTNIQYF.

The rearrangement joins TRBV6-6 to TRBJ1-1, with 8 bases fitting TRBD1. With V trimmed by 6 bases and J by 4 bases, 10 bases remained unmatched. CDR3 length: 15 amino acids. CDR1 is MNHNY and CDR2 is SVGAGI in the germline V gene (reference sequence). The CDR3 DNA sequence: TGTGCCAGCAGGGGCAGGGGGCAGGTAGGCACTGAAGCTTTCTTT. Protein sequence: CASRGRGQVGTEAFF.

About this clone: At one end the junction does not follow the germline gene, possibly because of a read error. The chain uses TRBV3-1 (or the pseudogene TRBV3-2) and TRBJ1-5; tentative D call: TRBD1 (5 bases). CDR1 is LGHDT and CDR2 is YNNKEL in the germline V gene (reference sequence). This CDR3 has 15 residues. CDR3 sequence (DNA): TGTGCCAGCAGCCAAGGGGGCCAGGGCAACCAGCCCCAGCATTTT. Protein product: CASSQGGQGNQPQHF.

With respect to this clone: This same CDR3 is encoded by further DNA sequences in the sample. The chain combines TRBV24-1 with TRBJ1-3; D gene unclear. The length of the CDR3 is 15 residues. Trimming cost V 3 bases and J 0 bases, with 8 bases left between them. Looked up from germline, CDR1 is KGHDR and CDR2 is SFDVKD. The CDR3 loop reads CATSDSRGSGNTIYF. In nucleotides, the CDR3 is TGTGCCACCAGTGATAGCCGGGGCTCTGGAAACACCATATATTTT.